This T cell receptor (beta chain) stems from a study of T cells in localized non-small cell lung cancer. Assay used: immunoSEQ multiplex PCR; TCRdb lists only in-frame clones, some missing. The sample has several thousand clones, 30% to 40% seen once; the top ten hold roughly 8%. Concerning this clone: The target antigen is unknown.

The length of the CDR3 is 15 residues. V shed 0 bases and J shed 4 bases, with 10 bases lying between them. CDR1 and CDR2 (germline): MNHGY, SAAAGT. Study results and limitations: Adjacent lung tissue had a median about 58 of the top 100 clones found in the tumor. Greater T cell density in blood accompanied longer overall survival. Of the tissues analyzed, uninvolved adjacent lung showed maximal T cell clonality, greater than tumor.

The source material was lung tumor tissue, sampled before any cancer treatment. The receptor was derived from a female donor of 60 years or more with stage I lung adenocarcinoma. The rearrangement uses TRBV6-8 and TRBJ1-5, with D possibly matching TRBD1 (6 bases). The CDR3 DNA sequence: TGTGCCAGCAGTTACTCGGGCGGGACAAATCAGCCCCAGCATTTT. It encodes CASSYSGGTNQPQHF.